A single sample is the source of the 15 T cell receptor beta chains below, sequenced in a study of blood T cell repertoires in COVID-19. Profiled with immunoSEQ multiplex PCR; TCRdb holds only in-frame clones, not every one. The table has 35,000 to 45,000 clones, roughly 78% seen once. The sample consisted of peripheral blood. All receptors derive from a man between 65 and 85 years old with acute or convalescent COVID-19.

This rearrangement joins TRBV10-3 to TRBJ2-7; TRBD1 agrees at 8 bases. The CDR3 has 13 amino acids. Germline loops: CDR1 ENHRY, CDR2 SYGVKD. The V segment lost 6 bases and the J segment 6 bases; nucleotides outside the gene matches: 7. This CDR3 reads CAIRVTGEVEQYF. DNA of the CDR3: TGTGCCATCAGGGTGACAGGGGAGGTCGAGCAGTACTTC.

This clone has more than one count but fewer than ten. V gene TRBV28 combines with J gene TRBJ1-1, with D possibly being TRBD1 (5 bases). Germline CDR1 MDHEN, CDR2 SYDVKM. V shed 8 bases and J shed 3 bases, with 16 bases lying between them. This CDR3 contains 14 residues. CDR3: CASLHGTLYTEAFF. CDR3 coding DNA: TGTGCCAGCCTCCACGGGACTCTTTACACTGAAGCTTTCTTT.

The gene calls are TRBV5-5 and TRBJ2-1; 9 bases agree with TRBD1. This CDR3 spans 15 amino acids. V shed 3 bases and J 4 bases; nucleotides not matched to a gene: 5. The germline gives CDR1 SGHKS, CDR2 YYEKEE (reference sequence). The CDR3 sequence: CASSSGTGPYNEQFF. CDR3 in DNA: TGTGCCAGCAGCTCCGGGACAGGGCCTTACAATGAGCAGTTCTTC.

This clone has a single count. The chain is built from TRBV5-4 and TRBJ2-1; D possibly corresponds to TRBD2 (5 bases). V was pared by 0 bases and J by 1 base, with 8 bases between. This CDR3 comprises 15 residues. Germline loops: CDR1 SGHNT, CDR2 YYREEE (reference sequence). The CDR3 protein is CASSLGEGSYNEQFF. The DNA for the CDR3 is TGTGCCAGCAGCTTGGGAGAGGGATCCTACAATGAGCAGTTCTTC.

This chain joins TRBV27 and TRBJ2-1; 8 nucleotides align to TRBD1. CDR3 length: 13 residues. Germline V gives CDR1 MNHEY, CDR2 SMNVEV (reference sequence). V dropped 6 bases and J dropped 3; count of bases not matched to a gene: 1. CDR3 coding DNA: TGTGCCAGCAGCGGACAGGGCTACAATGAGCAGTTCTTC. Encoded protein: CASSGQGYNEQFF.

This clone was counted only a few times. J is TRBJ1-4 and V is TRBV7-8, with D uncertain. V lost 3 bases and J 6 bases, leaving 11 bases between the germline ends. This CDR3 spans 14 amino acids. CDR1 and CDR2 (germline): SGHVS, FQNEAQ. The CDR3 sequence: CASSLGWGDEKLFF. CDR3 DNA sequence: TGTGCCAGCAGCTTGGGATGGGGAGATGAAAAACTGTTTTTT.

The V gene is TRBV18, the J gene TRBJ2-7; the match to TRBD2 covers 9 bases. Germline CDR1 is KGHSH and CDR2 is LQKENI. V dropped 3 bases and J dropped 0; count of bases not matched to a gene: 6. This CDR3 spans 16 amino acids. The CDR3 nucleotides read TGTGCCAGCTCACCGTCAGCGGGAGGTATCTCCTACGAGCAGTACTTC. This gives the protein CASSPSAGGISYEQYF.

This clone was observed once. The DNA for the CDR3 is TGTGCCAGCAGTTCCCCGGGACAAAGCTACGAGCAGTACTTC. Protein: CASSSPGQSYEQYF. The chain couples TRBV6-2 or TRBV6-3 to TRBJ2-7, with D possibly being TRBD1 (6 bases). This CDR3 has 14 residues. Germline loops: CDR1 MNHEY, CDR2 SVGEGT. V dropped 4 bases and J dropped 3 bases, with 13 bases sitting between them.

The chain combines TRBV29-1 with TRBJ1-1; 7 bases agree with TRBD1. V gave up 6 bases and J gave up 2 bases; unmatched junction bases: 3. CDR1 and CDR2 (germline): SQVTM, ANQGSEA. The CDR3 extends over 12 amino acids. CDR3 loop: CSVYRGNTEAFF. The CDR3, as DNA: TGCAGCGTCTACAGGGGTAACACTGAAGCTTTCTTT.

This CDR3 reads CASSPRQPDNEKLFF. CDR3 nucleotide sequence: TGTGCCAGCAGCCCTCGACAGCCAGATAATGAAAAACTGTTTTTT. The V gene is TRBV7-3, the J gene TRBJ1-4, with a tentative D call TRBD1 (5 bases). This CDR3 has 15 residues. CDR1 SGHTA and CDR2 FQGTGA come from the germline V gene. V lost 5 bases and J 4 bases, leaving 14 bases between the germline ends.

The CDR3 reads CASSVGGQEYNSPLHF. The DNA of the CDR3 is TGTGCCAGCAGCGTAGGGGGACAGGAATATAATTCACCCCTCCACTTT. The chain uses TRBV9 and TRBJ1-6, with 8 bases matching TRBD1. Germline trimming cut 0 bases from V and 4 bases from J; bases unmatched to any gene: 3. Germline V gene sequence: CDR1 SGDLS, CDR2 YYNGEE. The CDR3 extends over 16 amino acids. Full variable domain (missing parts from reference TRBV9 and TRBJ1-6): DSGVTQTPKHLITATGQRVTLRCSPRSGDLSVYWYQQSLDQGLQFLIQYYNGEERAKGNILERFSAQQFPDLHSELNLSSLELGDSALYFCASSVGGQEYNSPLHFGNGTRLTVT.

The chain combines TRBV19 with TRBJ2-3, with 10 nucleotides matching TRBD2. Germline V lookup: CDR1 LNHDA, CDR2 SQIVND (reference sequence). Germline trimming cut 6 bases from V and 8 bases from J; bases unmatched to any gene: 5. This CDR3 comprises 13 residues. CDR3 amino acids: CASSGSGRGTQYF. In DNA, the CDR3 is TGTGCCAGTAGCGGGAGCGGGAGGGGTACGCAGTATTTT.

This clone was counted a single time. This chain connects TRBV6-6 to TRBJ1-1; D uncertain. The CDR3 is made up of 13 amino acids. Looked up from germline, CDR1 is MNHNY and CDR2 is SVGAGI (reference sequence). Trimming left V 5 bases short and J 7 bases short, with 14 bases between. CDR3 sequence: CASSPRAGVEAFF. As DNA, the CDR3 is TGTGCCAGCAGTCCTCGGGCGGGTGTTGAAGCTTTCTTT.

This clone occurred once. This chain links TRBV13 with TRBJ2-7; TRBD2 matches 9 bases. The CDR3 consists of 14 residues. V dropped 4 bases and J dropped 2; count of bases not matched to a gene: 3. Germline loops: CDR1 PRHDT, CDR2 FYEKMQ (reference sequence). CDR3 DNA sequence: TGTGCCAGCAGCTCCCAGCGGGAGGCCTACGAGCAGTACTTC. Protein sequence: CASSSQREAYEQYF.

The rearrangement links TRBV20-1 to TRBJ2-3; TRBD2 matches at 7 bases. In germline, CDR1 is DFQATT, CDR2 SNEGSKA (reference sequence). The CDR3 runs to 17 residues. The V gene end was trimmed by 3 bases and the J gene end by 3 bases; junction bases not matched to a gene: 15. CDR3 DNA sequence: TGCAGTGCTAGTAAAATCGGGTCGGGAGGTTCAACAGATACGCAGTATTTT. Translated: CSASKIGSGGSTDTQYF.